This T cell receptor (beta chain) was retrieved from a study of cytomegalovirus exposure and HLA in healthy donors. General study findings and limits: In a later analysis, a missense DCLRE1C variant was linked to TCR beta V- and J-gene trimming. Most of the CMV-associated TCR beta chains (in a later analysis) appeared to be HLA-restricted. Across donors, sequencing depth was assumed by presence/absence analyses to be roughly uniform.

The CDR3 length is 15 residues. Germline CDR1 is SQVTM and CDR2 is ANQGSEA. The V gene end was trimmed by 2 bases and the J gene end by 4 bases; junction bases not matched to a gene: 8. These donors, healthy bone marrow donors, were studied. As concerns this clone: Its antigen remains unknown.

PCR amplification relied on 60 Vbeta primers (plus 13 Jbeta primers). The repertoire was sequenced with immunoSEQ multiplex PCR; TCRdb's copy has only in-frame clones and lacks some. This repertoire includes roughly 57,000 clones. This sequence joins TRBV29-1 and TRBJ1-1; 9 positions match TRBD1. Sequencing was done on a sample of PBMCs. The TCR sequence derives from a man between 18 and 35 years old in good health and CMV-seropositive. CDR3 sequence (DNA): TGCAGCGTTGAAAAAGCCGGGACAGGGACCACTGAAGCTTTCTTT. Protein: CSVEKAGTGTTEAFF.